Listed below are T cell receptor beta chains from one sample, sequenced in a study of shared clonotypes between healthy human individuals. This table comes from immunoSEQ multiplex PCR, and its TCRdb copy is limited to in-frame clones, with some not included. The sample has over a million clones, roughly 96% seen once. Sequenced: naive CD4+ T cells sorted from blood. The receptors were gathered from a man in his thirties or forties in good health. Each CDR3 is given with its conserved first and last residue.

V	length	J	CDR3
TRBV10-1	15	TRBJ2-7	CASSETTGGSYEQYF
TRBV28	13	TRBJ2-2	CASTPNPTGELFF
TRBV10-3	12	TRBJ2-7	CAISEISYEQYF
TRBV5-1	14	TRBJ1-4	CASSGGVALEKLFF
TRBV29-1	13	TRBJ2-4	CSVGQGRKNIQYF
TRBV5-1	15	TRBJ2-2	CASSLARAGAGELFF
TRBV18	16	TRBJ2-2	CASSPLQGRHTGELFF
TRBV13	15	TRBJ2-3	CASSLWGGSTDTQYF
TRBV30	14	TRBJ2-1	CASLPRGRRNEQFF
TRBV27	13	TRBJ2-5	CASSPRYQETQYF
TRBV2	14	TRBJ2-7	CASTSLDPNYEQYF
TRBV6-1	17	TRBJ2-7	CASSGGLTGAAFYEQYF
TRBV30	14	TRBJ2-1	CAWSVLALYNEQFF
TRBV7-2	15	TRBJ2-7	CASSLAGTGSYEQYF
TRBV27	17	TRBJ2-5	CASSKQTGWNRQETQYF
TRBV14	17	TRBJ2-1	CASSQEFRLAEYNEQFF
TRBV7-2	13	TRBJ2-2	CASSLEHTGELFF
TRBV9	15	TRBJ2-1	CASSDTSGVYNEQFF
TRBV18	13	TRBJ2-2	CASSSRNTGELFF
TRBV7-9	14	TRBJ2-5	CASSLPPGMETQYF
TRBV5-4	15	TRBJ2-1	CASSLALPGYNEQFF
TRBV5-1	16	TRBJ2-6	CASSPVGGTGANVLTF
TRBV4-3	14	TRBJ2-5	CASSQETGLETQYF
TRBV27	15	TRBJ2-7	CASSRPGQISYEQYF
TRBV27	17	TRBJ2-2	CASSHFQREFGTGELFF
TRBV5-4	13	TRBJ1-1	CASSLGARSEAFF
TRBV7-2	15	TRBJ2-7	CASSLGGTSSDEQYF
TRBV30	14	TRBJ2-3	CAWSVRGLTDTQYF
TRBV7-2	16	TRBJ1-4	CASSLVSGLNNEKLFF
TRBV11-2	15	TRBJ2-3	CASRRAGTSTDTQYF
TRBV19	16	TRBJ2-4	CASSLLQGAPKDVQYF
TRBV7-2	17	TRBJ1-5	CASSLGLWTGSGQPQHF
TRBV7-2	15	TRBJ1-3	CASSPDSNSGNTIYF
TRBV7-9	13	TRBJ2-2	CASRPVMKGELFF
TRBV5-1	14	TRBJ2-5	CASSGQQVVETQYF
TRBV27	15	TRBJ2-7	CASSLYLAGLHEQYF
TRBV18	16	TRBJ1-1	CASSPPVSGDGSEAFF
TRBV4-1	14	TRBJ2-3	CASSQERTRDTQYF
TRBV27	15	TRBJ1-1	CASRPRSGTNTEAFF
TRBV6-4	17	TRBJ2-1	CASSPGAGQGADDEQFF
TRBV6-1	14	TRBJ1-1	CASTLGQANTEAFF